This TCR beta chain was identified in a study of radiotherapy plus CTLA-4 blockade in lung cancer. Study as a whole: Objective responses occurred in around 18% of patients; approximately 33% had disease control. Overall study results and limits: Best predicting response, reportedly, were early blood T cell clone dynamics, with interferon-beta.

Measured with immunoSEQ multiplex PCR; TCRdb has only the in-frame clones, and not every one. The table has about 90,000 clones, about 80% seen once. The CDR3 is made up of 16 amino acids. With 0 bases removed from V and 1 base from J, the gap between germline ends came to 12 bases. Germline V CDR1 and CDR2: SGHRS, YFSETQ. A word on this clone: Its antigen is unknown.

Chemo-refractory metastatic non-small-cell lung cancer patients received focal radiation with ipilimumab CTLA-4 blockade. The rearrangement uses TRBV5-1 and TRBJ2-3, with no clear D. The sequence was obtained from a human donor with non-small cell lung cancer that progressed on radiotherapy plus ipilimumab. The sequenced sample was peripheral blood, obtained from a patient treated with radiotherapy plus ipilimumab. For the CDR3, the DNA is TGCGCCAGCAGCTTGGACGCCGTTCCTCGCACAGATACGCAGTATTTT. Residues: CASSLDAVPRTDTQYF. Filled out from reference TRBV5-1 and TRBJ2-3, the complete variable domain reads KAGVTQTPRYLIKTRGQQVTLSCSPISGHRSVSWYQQTPGQGLQFLFEYFSETQRNKGNFPGRFSGRQFSNSRSEMNVSTLELGDSALYLCASSLDAVPRTDTQYFGPGTRLTVL.